Below, 20 T cell receptor beta chains from the same sample are listed, as sequenced in a study of blood T cell repertoires in COVID-19. Clones were sequenced by immunoSEQ multiplex PCR, and TCRdb holds only the in-frame ones, with some missing. The sample holds around 250,000 clones, approximately 80% seen once. The sample comprised PBMCs or T cells enriched from blood (not recorded which). These receptors all stem from a middle-aged man who had recovered from COVID-19.

CDR3 coding DNA: TGTGCCTGGGAAGGAGCCCAAAATCAGCCCCAGCATTTT. The encoded protein is CAWEGAQNQPQHF. The chain combines TRBV30 with TRBJ1-5, with D hard to call. V dropped 5 bases and J dropped 4 bases, with 12 bases sitting between them. In germline, CDR1 is GTSNPN, CDR2 SVGIG (reference sequence). This CDR3 comprises 13 residues.

There are a few counts of this clone. The chain carries TRBV6-2 or TRBV6-3 and TRBJ2-7; D might be TRBD2 (6 bases). Trimming stripped 0 bases from V and 12 bases from J, with 12 bases between. Germline-derived CDR1 and CDR2 are MNHEY and SVGEGT. This CDR3 has 12 residues. CDR3 loop: CASSYSQGRRYF. CDR3 in DNA: TGTGCCAGCAGTTACTCGCAAGGGAGGAGGTACTTC.

The V and J genes are TRBV19 and TRBJ2-7; 11 bases align to TRBD2. Trimming took 5 bases from V and 0 from J; bases not matched to a gene: 3. CDR3 length: 15 amino acids. Germline CDR1 and CDR2: LNHDA and SQIVND (reference sequence). CDR3 sequence (DNA): TGTGCCAGTAGTGCGGGACTAGCGGTCTCCTACGAGCAGTACTTC. Translation gives CASSAGLAVSYEQYF.

The chain links TRBV20-1 to TRBJ1-1, with D unresolved. V dropped 6 bases and J dropped 1 base, with 6 bases sitting between them. CDR1 and CDR2 (germline): DFQATT, SNEGSKA (reference sequence). The CDR3 sequence is 11 residues long. CDR3 DNA: TGCAGTGCGAGGAGGAACACTGAAGCTTTCTTT. Translated: CSARRNTEAFF.

The chain is built from TRBV12-3 or TRBV12-4 and TRBJ1-2; tentatively, D is TRBD1 (5 bases). This CDR3 region has 13 residues. Trimming cost V 5 bases and J 4 bases, with 11 bases left between them. CDR3 in DNA: TGTGCCAGCAGTCCCGGGACTGCCTATGGCTACACCTTC. Amino acid sequence: CASSPGTAYGYTF.

The chain has TRBV7-2 and TRBJ1-1; TRBD1 is a possible D gene (6 bases). V was pared by 4 bases and J by 2 bases, with 11 bases between. This CDR3 has 14 amino acids. Germline V gives CDR1 SGHTA, CDR2 FQGNSA. The CDR3: CASSSRQENTEAFF. The CDR3 bases are TGTGCCAGCAGCTCCCGACAGGAAAACACTGAAGCTTTCTTT.

There are a few counts of this clone. The J gene is TRBJ2-6, the V gene TRBV6-5; D is perhaps TRBD1 (5 bases). CDR1 is MNHEY and CDR2 is SVGAGI in the germline V gene. CDR3 length equals 15 residues. The germline V and J ends were trimmed by 0 bases and 2 bases, with 5 bases remaining between them. CDR3 in DNA: TGTGCCAGCAGTTACTCGACAGCTGGGGCCAACGTCCTGACTTTC. Its protein product is CASSYSTAGANVLTF.

The chain employs TRBV11-2 and TRBJ1-1; maybe TRBD1 (6 bases). CDR1 is SGHAT, CDR2 FQNNGV, per germline. V lost 8 bases to trimming and J lost 7 bases, with 17 bases between them. The CDR3 runs 13 residues. In DNA form, the CDR3 reads TGTGCCAGCTGGACCAGGGGTGAGGGTGAAGCTTTCTTT. The encoded protein is CASWTRGEGEAFF.

This rearrangement joins TRBV5-6 to TRBJ2-3, with D perhaps TRBD2 (5 bases). Trimming pared 6 bases from V and 8 bases from J, leaving 16 bases between. The CDR3 consists of 13 residues. From germline, CDR1 is SGHDT and CDR2 YYEEEE. Here the CDR3 DNA reads TGTGCCAGCAACTTTGCGGGTTTAGGTACGCAGTATTTT. This gives the protein CASNFAGLGTQYF.

The V and J genes are TRBV28 and TRBJ1-2, with D possibly TRBD1 on 5 matching bases. V dropped 5 bases and J dropped 4 bases, with 14 bases sitting between them. The CDR3 contains 14 residues. Germline assignment: CDR1 MDHEN and CDR2 SYDVKM. The CDR3 nucleotides read TGTGCCAGCAGTGTACCGGACAAAGCCTATGGCTACACCTTC. It codes for CASSVPDKAYGYTF.

The V and J genes are TRBV14 and TRBJ2-5; 10 nucleotides match TRBD1. Unmatched junction bases numbered 10, after V lost 4 bases and J lost 5 bases. The CDR3 totals 16 residues. Germline CDR1 is SGHDN and CDR2 is FVKESK. The CDR3 region has the DNA TGTGCCAGCAGCCCAATAGGCGGGACAGGGGTGGAGACCCAGTACTTC. This encodes CASSPIGGTGVETQYF.

The CDR3 spells CASSPFIGGSTDTQYF. CDR3 DNA: TGTGCCAGCAGCCCTTTCATCGGGGGAAGCACAGATACGCAGTATTTT. The J gene is TRBJ2-3, the V gene TRBV3-1 (or the pseudogene TRBV3-2), with TRBD2 as a possible D gene (6 bases). Trimming shortened V by 4 bases and J by 0 bases, and 14 bases separated the two germline ends. Germline V gives CDR1 LGHDT, CDR2 YNNKEL (reference sequence). This CDR3 comprises 16 residues.

The chain has TRBV9 and TRBJ2-5; D is possibly TRBD1 (6 bases). The CDR3 has 15 amino acids. The ends were cut back, 4 bases at V and 7 bases at J, with 20 bases in the middle. CDR1 is SGDLS and CDR2 is YYNGEE in the germline V gene. Here the CDR3 DNA reads TGTGCCAGCAGCCTCTCATGGGACACCGCCGGGACCCAGTACTTC. This sequence encodes CASSLSWDTAGTQYF.

The chain combines TRBV28 with TRBJ2-6; D is perhaps TRBD1 (5 bases). Trimming removed 8 bases from V and 4 bases from J, with 6 bases in between. Germline V lookup: CDR1 MDHEN, CDR2 SYDVKM. This CDR3 comprises 12 residues. CDR3 sequence: CASQGGANVLTF. The CDR3 DNA sequence: TGTGCCAGCCAGGGAGGGGCCAACGTCCTGACTTTC.

The chain combines TRBV7-9 with TRBJ2-1; TRBD2 is a possible D gene (5 bases). Trimming cost V 5 bases and J 10 bases, with 6 bases left between them. The CDR3 totals 10 residues. The germline V gene encodes CDR1 SEHNR and CDR2 FQNEAQ (reference sequence). The CDR3 here is CASSGEEQFF. CDR3 DNA: TGTGCCAGCAGCGGGGAGGAGCAGTTCTTC. The full variable domain, its missing parts supplied by reference TRBV7-9 and TRBJ2-1, is DTGVSQNPRHKITKRGQNVTFRCDPISEHNRLYWYRQTLGQGPEFLTYFQNEAQLEKSRLLSDRFSAERPKGSFSTLEIQRTEQGDSAMYLCASSGEEQFFGPGTRLTVL.

This chain joins TRBV27 and TRBJ1-6; tentatively, D is TRBD1 (5 bases). This CDR3 has 14 amino acids. Trimming removed 1 base at V and 10 bases at J, with 11 bases between. Germline V gene lookup returns CDR1 MNHEY and CDR2 SMNVEV (reference sequence). CDR3 coding DNA: TGTGCCAGCAGTTTATTGGGGAGGGACTCACCCCTCCACTTT. Amino acids: CASSLLGRDSPLHF.

The rearrangement joins TRBV7-3 to TRBJ1-1; perhaps TRBD1 as D (5 bases). Germline assignment: CDR1 SGHTA and CDR2 FQGTGA. There are 14 residues in the CDR3. V lost 1 base to trimming and J lost 6 bases, with 12 bases between them. The CDR3 DNA is TGTGCCAGCAGCTTAAATCAGGGTTTGGCTGAAGCTTTCTTT. Its translation: CASSLNQGLAEAFF.

The chain joins TRBV20-1 to TRBJ1-2; 7 nucleotides align to TRBD1. Looked up from germline, CDR1 is DFQATT and CDR2 is SNEGSKA (reference sequence). J lost 12 bases, V lost 4 bases, and 8 bases had no gene match. CDR3 length: 11 amino acids. The CDR3 sequence is CSANRDSQNTF. The CDR3, as DNA: TGCAGTGCTAACCGGGACAGCCAGAACACCTTC.

This rearrangement joins TRBV18 to TRBJ1-2, with D tentatively TRBD1 (6 bases). The length of the CDR3 is 14 residues. V gave up 5 bases and J gave up 3 bases, with 13 bases separating them. The germline V gene has CDR1 KGHSH and CDR2 LQKENI. The CDR3 here is CASSSNRVDYGYTF. CDR3 DNA sequence: TGTGCCAGCTCATCGAACAGGGTCGACTATGGCTACACCTTC.

This clone was seen a few times. This chain connects TRBV28 to TRBJ1-1; 7 nucleotides match TRBD1. Germline CDR1 reads MDHEN; CDR2 reads SYDVKM. This CDR3 has 15 amino acids. The V gene end was trimmed by 5 bases and the J gene end by 0 bases; junction bases not matched to a gene: 6. This CDR3 is CASSLGGTVNTEAFF. As DNA, the CDR3 is TGTGCCAGCAGTCTAGGGGGGACAGTGAACACTGAAGCTTTCTTT.